This TCR beta chain is from a study of molecular identifiers for immune sequencing clone quantification. In this sample, this clonotype turned up many times. No antigen is known for it. Sorting recovered naive CD8 T cells on a CD8+CD4-CCR7+CD45RA+ profile. Study outcomes and limitations: Identical TCR molecules that share a barcode could lead to an underestimation of highly expanded clone sizes.

CDR3 length: 15 amino acids. The trim removed 4 bases at V and 3 bases at J, leaving 6 bases unmatched. CDR1 is SEHNR, CDR2 FQNEAQ, per germline (reference sequence). TCRdb re-derived calls from the PCR reads in MiXCR, one entry per CDR3 protein. The table records tens of thousands of distinct CDR3 sequences, around a sixth of them present only once. This clonotype originated in a human donor in good health. Some libraries in this study had Jurkat cell RNA spiked in. J is TRBJ1-1 and V is TRBV7-9; 9 nucleotides agree with TRBD1. The sequencing input was naive CD8+ T cells from blood, with Jurkat cell RNA spiked in. Subset in this sample: FACS-sorted CD8+CD4-CCR7+CD45RA+ naive T cells. The CDR3 sequence is CASSSRDREDTEAFF. CDR3 DNA: TGTGCCAGCAGCTCTCGGGACAGGGAGGACACTGAAGCTTTCTTT.